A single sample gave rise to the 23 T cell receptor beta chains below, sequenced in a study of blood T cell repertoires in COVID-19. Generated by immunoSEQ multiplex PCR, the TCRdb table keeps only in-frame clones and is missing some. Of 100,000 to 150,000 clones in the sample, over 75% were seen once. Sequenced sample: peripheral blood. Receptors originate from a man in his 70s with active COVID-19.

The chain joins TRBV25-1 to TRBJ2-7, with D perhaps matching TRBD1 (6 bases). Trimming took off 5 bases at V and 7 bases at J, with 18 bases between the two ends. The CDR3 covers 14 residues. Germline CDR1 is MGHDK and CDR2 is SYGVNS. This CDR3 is CASSRAGVRIEQYF. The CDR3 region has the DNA TGTGCCAGCAGTAGAGCAGGGGTAAGAATTGAGCAGTACTTC.

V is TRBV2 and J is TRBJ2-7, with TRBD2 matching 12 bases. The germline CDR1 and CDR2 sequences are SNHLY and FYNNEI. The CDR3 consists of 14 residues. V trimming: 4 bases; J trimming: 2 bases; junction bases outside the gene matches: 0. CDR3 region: CASSGLAGAYEQYF. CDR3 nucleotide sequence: TGTGCCAGCAGTGGACTAGCGGGAGCCTACGAGCAGTACTTC.

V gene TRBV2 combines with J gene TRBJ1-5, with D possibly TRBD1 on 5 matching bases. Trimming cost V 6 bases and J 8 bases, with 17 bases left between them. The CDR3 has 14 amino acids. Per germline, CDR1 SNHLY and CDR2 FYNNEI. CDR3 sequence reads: CASSNRGGAEPQHF. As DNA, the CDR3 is TGTGCCAGCAGCAACCGGGGGGGAGCGGAGCCCCAGCATTTT.

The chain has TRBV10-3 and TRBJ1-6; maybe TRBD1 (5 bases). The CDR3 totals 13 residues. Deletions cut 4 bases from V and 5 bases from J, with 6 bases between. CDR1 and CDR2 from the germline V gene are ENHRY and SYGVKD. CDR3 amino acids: CAISVGDNSPLHF. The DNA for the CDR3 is TGTGCCATCAGTGTAGGGGATAATTCACCCCTCCACTTT.

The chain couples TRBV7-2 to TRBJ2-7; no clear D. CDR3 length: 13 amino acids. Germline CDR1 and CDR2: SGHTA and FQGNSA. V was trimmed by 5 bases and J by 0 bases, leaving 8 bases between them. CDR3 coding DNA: TGTGCCAGCAGCCCGCTCTACTCCTACGAGCAGTACTTC. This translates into CASSPLYSYEQYF.

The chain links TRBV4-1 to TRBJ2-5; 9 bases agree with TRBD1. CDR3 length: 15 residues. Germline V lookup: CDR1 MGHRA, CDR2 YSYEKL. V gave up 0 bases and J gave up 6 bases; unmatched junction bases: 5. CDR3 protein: CASSQDRTGEKTQYF. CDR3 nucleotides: TGCGCCAGCAGCCAAGATAGGACAGGGGAAAAGACCCAGTACTTC.

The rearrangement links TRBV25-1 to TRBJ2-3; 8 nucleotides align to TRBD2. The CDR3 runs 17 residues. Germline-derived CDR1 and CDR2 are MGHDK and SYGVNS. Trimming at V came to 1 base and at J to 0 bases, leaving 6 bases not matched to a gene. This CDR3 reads CASSESASGPSTDTQYF. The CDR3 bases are TGTGCCAGCAGTGAATCGGCTAGCGGGCCGAGCACAGATACGCAGTATTTT. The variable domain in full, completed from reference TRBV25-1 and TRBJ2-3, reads EADIYQTPRYLVIGTGKKITLECSQTMGHDKMYWYQQDPGMELHLIHYSYGVNSTEKGDLSSESTVSRIRTEHFPLTLESARPSHTSQYLCASSESASGPSTDTQYFGPGTRLTVL.

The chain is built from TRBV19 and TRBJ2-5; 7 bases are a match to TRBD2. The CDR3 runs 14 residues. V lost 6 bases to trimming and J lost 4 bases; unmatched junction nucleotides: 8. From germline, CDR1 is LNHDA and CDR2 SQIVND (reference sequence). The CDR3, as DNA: TGTGCCAGTAGCTCGGGGGACTATCGAGAGACCCAGTACTTC. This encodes CASSSGDYRETQYF.

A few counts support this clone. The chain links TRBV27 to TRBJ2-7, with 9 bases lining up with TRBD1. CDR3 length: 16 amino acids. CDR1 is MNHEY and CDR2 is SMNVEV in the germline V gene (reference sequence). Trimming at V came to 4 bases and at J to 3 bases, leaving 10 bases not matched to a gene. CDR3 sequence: CASSSSLGTGRYEQYF. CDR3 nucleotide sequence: TGTGCCAGCAGTTCATCCCTCGGGACAGGGCGCTACGAGCAGTACTTC.

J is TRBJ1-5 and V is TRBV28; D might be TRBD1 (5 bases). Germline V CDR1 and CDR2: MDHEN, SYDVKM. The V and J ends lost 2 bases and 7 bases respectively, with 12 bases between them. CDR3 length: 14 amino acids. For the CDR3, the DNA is TGTGCCAGCAGTTTAAGGAATCGGGGGCAGCCCCAGCATTTT. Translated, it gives CASSLRNRGQPQHF.

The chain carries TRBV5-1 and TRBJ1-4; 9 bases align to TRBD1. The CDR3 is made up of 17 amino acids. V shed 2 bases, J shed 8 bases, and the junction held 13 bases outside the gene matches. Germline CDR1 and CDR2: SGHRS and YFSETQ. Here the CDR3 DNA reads TGCGCCAGCAGCTTAGGAGTGGGACAGGGTCTTCTCGAAAAACTGTTTTTT. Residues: CASSLGVGQGLLEKLFF.

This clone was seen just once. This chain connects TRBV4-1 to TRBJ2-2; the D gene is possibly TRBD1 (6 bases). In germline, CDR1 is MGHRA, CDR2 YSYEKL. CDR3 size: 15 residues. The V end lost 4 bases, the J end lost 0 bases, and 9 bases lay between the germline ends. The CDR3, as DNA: TGCGCCAGCAGCCGGGGACACCCGAACACCGGGGAGCTGTTTTTT. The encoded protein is CASSRGHPNTGELFF.

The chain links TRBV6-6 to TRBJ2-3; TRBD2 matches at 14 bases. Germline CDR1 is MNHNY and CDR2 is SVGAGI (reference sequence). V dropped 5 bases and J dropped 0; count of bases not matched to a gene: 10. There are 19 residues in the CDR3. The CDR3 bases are TGTGCCAGCAGTCCTCGAAGGGGGACTAGCGGGAGAAGCACAGATACGCAGTATTTT. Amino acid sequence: CASSPRRGTSGRSTDTQYF.

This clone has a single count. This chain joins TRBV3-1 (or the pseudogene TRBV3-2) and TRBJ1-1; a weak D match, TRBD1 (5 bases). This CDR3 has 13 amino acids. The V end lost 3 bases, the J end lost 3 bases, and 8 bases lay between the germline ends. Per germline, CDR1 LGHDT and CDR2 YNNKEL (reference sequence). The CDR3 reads CASSHGGYTEAFF. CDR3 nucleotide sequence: TGTGCCAGCAGCCATGGGGGGTACACTGAAGCTTTCTTT.

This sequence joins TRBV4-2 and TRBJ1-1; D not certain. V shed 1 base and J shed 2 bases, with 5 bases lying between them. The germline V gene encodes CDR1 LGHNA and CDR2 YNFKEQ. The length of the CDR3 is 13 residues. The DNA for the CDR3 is TGTGCCAGCAGCCAAGGAACAAACACTGAAGCTTTCTTT. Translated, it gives CASSQGTNTEAFF.

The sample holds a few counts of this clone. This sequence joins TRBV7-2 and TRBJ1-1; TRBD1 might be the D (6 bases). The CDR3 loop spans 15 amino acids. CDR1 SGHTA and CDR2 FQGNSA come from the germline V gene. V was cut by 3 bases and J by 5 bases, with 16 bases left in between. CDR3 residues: CASSFLPGVGTEAFF. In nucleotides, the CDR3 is TGTGCCAGCAGCTTTTTACCAGGGGTAGGGACTGAAGCTTTCTTT.

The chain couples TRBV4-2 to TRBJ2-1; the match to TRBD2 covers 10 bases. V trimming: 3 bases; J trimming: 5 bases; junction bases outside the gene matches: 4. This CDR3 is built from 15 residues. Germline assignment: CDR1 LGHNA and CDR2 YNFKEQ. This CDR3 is CASSQDGLADNEQFF. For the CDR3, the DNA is TGTGCCAGCAGCCAGGACGGACTAGCGGACAATGAGCAGTTCTTC.

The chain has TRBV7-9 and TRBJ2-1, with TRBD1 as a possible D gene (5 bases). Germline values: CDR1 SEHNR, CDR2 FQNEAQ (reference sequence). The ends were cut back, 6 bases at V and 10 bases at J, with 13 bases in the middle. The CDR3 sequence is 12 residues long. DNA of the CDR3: TGTGCCAGCAGTCCTCAGGGTGAAGAGCAGTTCTTC. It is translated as CASSPQGEEQFF.

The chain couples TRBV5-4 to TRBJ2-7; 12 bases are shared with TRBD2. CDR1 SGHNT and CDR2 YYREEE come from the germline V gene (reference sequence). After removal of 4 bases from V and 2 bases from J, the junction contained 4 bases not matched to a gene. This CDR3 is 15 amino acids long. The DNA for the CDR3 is TGTGCCAGCAGCCCGAGACTAGCGGGGGCCTACGAGCAGTACTTC. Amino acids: CASSPRLAGAYEQYF.

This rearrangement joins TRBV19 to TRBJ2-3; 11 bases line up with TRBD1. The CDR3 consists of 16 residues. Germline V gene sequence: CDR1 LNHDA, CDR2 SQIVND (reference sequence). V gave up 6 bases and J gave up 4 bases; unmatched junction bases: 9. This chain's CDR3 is CASRSPGTGGADTQYF. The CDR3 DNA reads TGTGCCAGTAGATCGCCCGGGACAGGGGGAGCAGATACGCAGTATTTT.

Written as DNA, the CDR3 is TGTGCCAGCAGCACTGGACTAGCGGGAGGGGCCACCGGGGAGCTGTTTTTT. Translating it yields CASSTGLAGGATGELFF. The chain employs TRBV9 and TRBJ2-2, with TRBD2 matching 15 bases. The V gene end was trimmed by 4 bases and the J gene end by 4 bases; junction bases not matched to a gene: 5. The CDR3 runs 17 residues. Germline values: CDR1 SGDLS, CDR2 YYNGEE.

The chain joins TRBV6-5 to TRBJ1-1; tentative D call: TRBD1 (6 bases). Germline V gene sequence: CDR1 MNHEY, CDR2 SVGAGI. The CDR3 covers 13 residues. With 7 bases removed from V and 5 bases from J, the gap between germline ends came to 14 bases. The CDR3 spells CASTPRQGTEAFF. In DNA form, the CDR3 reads TGTGCCAGCACTCCACGCCAGGGGACTGAAGCTTTCTTT.

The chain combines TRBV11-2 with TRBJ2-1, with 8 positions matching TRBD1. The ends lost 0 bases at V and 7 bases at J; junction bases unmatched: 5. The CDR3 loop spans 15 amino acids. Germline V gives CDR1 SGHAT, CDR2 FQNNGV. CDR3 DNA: TGTGCCAGCAGCTTAGATGGCAGGGGGCGAAATGAGCAGTTCTTC. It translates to CASSLDGRGRNEQFF.